The rows below give T cell receptor beta chains drawn from one sample of a study of neurological immune-mediated disorders. Each CDR3 protein gets one entry after TCRdb re-called the 5' RACE reads with MiXCR. Of some 100,000 distinct CDR3 sequences detected, roughly 13% appear once; the ten largest clones hold roughly 4.8%. Material for sequencing was PBMCs. These receptors came from a female donor with HTLV-1-associated myelopathy (HAM/TSP). Each CDR3 is given with its conserved first and last residue. D genes are given only for firm matches.

>TRBV20-1|TRBJ2-1|TRBD1
CSAYQGASWNEQFF
>TRBV5-5|TRBJ2-1|TRBD2
CASSPAGVLGSSYNEQFF
>TRBV7-2|TRBJ2-1|.
CASSLSGDNEQFF
>TRBV29-1|TRBJ1-2|.
CSVDPVWGSGYTF
>TRBV7-2|TRBJ2-5|.
CASSLARSQETQYF
>TRBV20-1|TRBJ1-5|.
CSGERDPNQPQHF
>TRBV5-6|TRBJ2-3|TRBD2
CASSFFGTSGRGDTQYF
>TRBV27|TRBJ2-3|TRBD2
CASSSLGRVGTDTQYF
>TRBV7-9|TRBJ1-5|TRBD1
CASSLTGNHPQHF
>TRBV19|TRBJ2-3|TRBD2
CASSPFSGGANTQYF
>TRBV5-1|TRBJ2-1|.
CASSLWQTYNEQFF
>TRBV7-2|TRBJ2-1|TRBD2
CASSLSSGAYNEQFF
>TRBV28|TRBJ1-2|.
CASSLRDYGYTF
>TRBV2|TRBJ2-3|.
CASSEGAGAFTDTQYF
>TRBV7-2|TRBJ2-7|.
CASSLGNRTGLSYEQYF
>TRBV6-5|TRBJ1-6|.
CASSYSREDSSYNSPLHF
>TRBV11-2|TRBJ2-7|.
CASSLESASEQYF
>TRBV29-1|TRBJ1-1|.
CSVEFQQGFTEAFF
>TRBV20-1|TRBJ2-7|.
CSASGDTSYEQYF
>TRBV29-1|TRBJ1-1|.
CSVLAGSTEAFF
>TRBV6-1|TRBJ2-3|TRBD2
CASSVMTASGHTQYF
>TRBV7-2|TRBJ2-3|.
CASSLGGSRGDTQYF
>TRBV28|TRBJ2-7|.
CASSYSRGAEQYF
>TRBV3-1|TRBJ1-1|.
CASSQDVKKLRNTEAFF
>TRBV5-6|TRBJ2-5|TRBD2
CVSSFGTKETQYF
>TRBV5-6|TRBJ2-2|.
CASSLGGTPGGELFF